This paragraph covers one T cell receptor (beta chain) sequence. The antigen remains undetermined. These data are taken from a study of shared clonotypes between healthy human individuals. Notes on the study in general: The genetic and exposure-history diversity represented was limited by few donors. Larger estimated richness was generally seen in naive subsets than in memory subsets.

Execution of the assay was at deep level. Across several immunoSEQ plates, the genomic DNA of each subset was split evenly. Measured with immunoSEQ multiplex PCR; TCRdb has only the in-frame clones, and not every one. The sample has approximately 350,000 clones; 74% are singletons. Germline V gene lookup returns CDR1 SGHRS and CDR2 YFSETQ. The CDR3 has 12 amino acids. V lost 4 bases and J lost 3, with 6 bases in between. The sequenced sample consisted of memory CD4+ T cells sorted from blood. Subset described: CD45RA-negative fraction. The sequence derives from a man aged 25 to 45 in good health. This rearrangement joins TRBV5-1 to TRBJ2-3; D is uncertain. The CDR3 DNA reads as TGCGCCAGCAGCCCGGAAACAGATACGCAGTATTTT. It specifies CASSPETDTQYF.